Shown below are 15 T cell receptor beta chains from a single sample sequenced in a study of T cell responses to AZD1222 COVID-19 vaccine. Method: immunoSEQ multiplex PCR; TCRdb's copy keeps in-frame clones and lacks some. Here the sample spans approximately 100,000 clones, 70% to 90% being singletons. The starting material was peripheral blood, obtained 28 days after the second AZD1222 dose. The receptors were gathered from an adult who received the AZD1222 COVID-19 vaccine.

The V and J genes are TRBV6-2 or TRBV6-3 and TRBJ1-3; D is unresolved. The CDR3 spans 14 residues. Germline V gives CDR1 MNHEY, CDR2 SVGEGT. V was cut by 2 bases and J by 4 bases, with 9 bases left in between. In DNA form, the CDR3 reads TGTGCCAGCAGTTACAGCGGCTACGGAAACACCATATATTTT. It is translated as CASSYSGYGNTIYF.

The genes are TRBV7-6 and TRBJ1-6; D is ambiguous. Between the trimmed V and J ends, which lost 6 bases and 3 bases, there was a span of 18 bases. This CDR3 region has 17 residues. CDR1 SGHVS and CDR2 FNYEAQ come from the germline V gene. CDR3 sequence: CASSAQGLTGYNSPLHF. The CDR3 DNA reads as TGTGCCAGCAGTGCACAAGGACTTACCGGCTATAATTCACCCCTCCACTTT.

This chain joins TRBV6-1 and TRBJ1-1; D unclear. The ends were cut back, 0 bases at V and 1 base at J, with 9 bases in the middle. Germline CDR1 is MNHNS and CDR2 is SASEGT. This CDR3 comprises 15 residues. In nucleotides, the CDR3 is TGTGCCAGCAGTGAAGCGCTAGGAGAGAACACTGAAGCTTTCTTT. Its protein is CASSEALGENTEAFF.

This clone was detected once. This sequence joins TRBV24-1 and TRBJ1-2; D unresolved. Germline CDR1 is KGHDR and CDR2 is SFDVKD. The CDR3 covers 15 residues. V was shortened by 5 bases and J by 8 bases, with 20 bases between the two germline ends. Written as DNA, the CDR3 is TGTGCCACCAGTGGCCTACAAGGGCCACGGAGCGGCTACACCTTC. The encoded protein is CATSGLQGPRSGYTF.

The rearrangement uses TRBV19 and TRBJ2-2; 13 nucleotides match TRBD2. After removal of 5 bases from V and 7 bases from J, the junction contained 7 bases not matched to a gene. Germline assignment: CDR1 LNHDA and CDR2 SQIVND (reference sequence). This CDR3 has 16 residues. The CDR3 reads CASSVGLAGEHGELFF. The CDR3 DNA is TGTGCCAGTAGTGTCGGACTAGCGGGGGAACACGGGGAGCTGTTTTTT.

The CDR3 DNA follows: TGTGCCAGCAGTCATTCGGTAGCCAAAAACATTCAGTACTTC. Translating it yields CASSHSVAKNIQYF. This chain uses TRBV7-9 with TRBJ2-4, with unresolved D. Germline V gene sequence: CDR1 SEHNR, CDR2 FQNEAQ (reference sequence). Trimming stripped 6 bases from V and 0 bases from J, with 9 bases between. The CDR3 length is 14 residues.

The chain employs TRBV28 and TRBJ1-3, with 10 bases identical to TRBD1. The V gene's germline CDR1 is MDHEN and CDR2 SYDVKM. The CDR3 runs to 18 residues. J gave up 4 bases and V 2 bases, and 11 bases lay outside the gene matches. The CDR3 spells CASSLQRDRGPSGNTIYF. In DNA form, the CDR3 reads TGTGCCAGCAGTTTACAGAGGGACAGGGGTCCCTCGGGAAACACCATATATTTT.

This chain joins TRBV7-9 and TRBJ2-7; D possibly corresponds to TRBD2 (6 bases). The germline V gene encodes CDR1 SEHNR and CDR2 FQNEAQ (reference sequence). Trimming removed 5 bases from V and 2 bases from J, with 16 bases in between. The length of the CDR3 is 15 residues. DNA for the CDR3: TGTGCCAGCAGCCCGGGACTCCTATTTCCCTACGAGCAGTACTTC. This codes for CASSPGLLFPYEQYF.

The chain joins TRBV15 to TRBJ1-1, with D maybe TRBD1 (5 bases). The CDR3 contains 14 residues. V was shortened by 0 bases and J by 6 bases, with 11 bases between the two germline ends. Germline assignment: CDR1 LNHNV and CDR2 YYDKDF (reference sequence). The DNA for the CDR3 is TGTGCCACCAGCAGAGAGGGGGATATCGCTGAAGCTTTCTTT. Translation: CATSREGDIAEAFF. The full variable domain, in which reference TRBV15 and TRBJ1-1 provide the parts outside the CDR3, is DAMVIQNPRYQVTQFGKPVTLSCSQTLNHNVMYWYQQKSSQAPKLLFHYYDKDFNNEADTPDNFQSRRPNTSFCFLDIRSPGLGDTAMYLCATSREGDIAEAFFGQGTRLTVV.

This rearrangement joins TRBV6-5 to TRBJ1-5; 8 bases fit TRBD1. The CDR3 covers 15 residues. The trim removed 6 bases at V and 6 bases at J, leaving 10 bases unmatched. Germline CDR1 reads MNHEY; CDR2 reads SVGAGI. In DNA, the CDR3 is TGTGCCAGCAGACCATGGACAGGGAGAAGTCAGCCCCAGCATTTT. Protein product: CASRPWTGRSQPQHF.

V and J are TRBV4-1 and TRBJ1-3; 9 bases align to TRBD1. V lost 5 bases, J lost 0 bases, and 8 bases stayed unmatched. CDR3 size: 17 residues. Per germline, CDR1 MGHRA and CDR2 YSYEKL. The CDR3 protein is CASSSWDRVFSGNTIYF. Here the CDR3 DNA reads TGCGCCAGCAGCTCCTGGGACAGGGTCTTCTCTGGAAACACCATATATTTT.

The table lists this clone with a few counts. The chain has TRBV7-2 and TRBJ1-1, with 11 bases identical to TRBD1. In germline, CDR1 is SGHTA, CDR2 FQGNSA. V trimming: 2 bases; J trimming: 5 bases; junction bases outside the gene matches: 7. There are 16 residues in the CDR3. The CDR3 here is CASSLWAGQGETEAFF. The CDR3 DNA sequence: TGTGCCAGCAGCTTATGGGCGGGACAGGGGGAAACTGAAGCTTTCTTT. The entire variable domain, with the rest obtained from reference TRBV7-2 and TRBJ1-1, is as follows: GAGVSQSPSNKVTEKGKDVELRCDPISGHTALYWYRQSLGQGLEFLIYFQGNSAPDKSGLPSDRFSAERTGGSVSTLTIQRTQQEDSAVYLCASSLWAGQGETEAFFGQGTRLTVV.

V and J are TRBV4-2 and TRBJ2-2; D possibly corresponds to TRBD1 (6 bases). CDR1 and CDR2 (germline): LGHNA, YNFKEQ. The CDR3 contains 16 residues. V was clipped by 2 bases and J by 7 bases, with 17 bases between them. CDR3 loop: CASSQYRAPGLGELFF. CDR3 sequence (DNA): TGTGCCAGCAGCCAATACAGGGCCCCAGGACTCGGGGAGCTGTTTTTT.

V gene TRBV7-3 combines with J gene TRBJ2-1; 12 bases fit TRBD2. Germline CDR1 and CDR2: SGHTA and FQGTGA. The CDR3 spans 18 residues. Unmatched junction bases numbered 10, after V lost 3 bases and J lost 4 bases. CDR3 bases: TGTGCCAGCAGCTTCGATCCTAGCGGGAGGGCCGGGTACAATGAGCAGTTCTTC. This encodes CASSFDPSGRAGYNEQFF.

The rearrangement joins TRBV7-3 to TRBJ2-1, with D unclear. This CDR3 spans 13 amino acids. The V and J ends lost 2 bases and 8 bases respectively, with 10 bases between them. CDR1 and CDR2 from the germline V gene are SGHTA and FQGTGA. This CDR3 is CASSLQLTHEQFF. CDR3 nucleotides: TGTGCCAGCAGCTTACAGCTTACACATGAGCAGTTCTTC. Based on the CDR3 plus reference TRBV7-3 and TRBJ2-1, the full variable domain is GAGVSQTPSNKVTEKGKYVELRCDPISGHTALYWYRQSLGQGPEFLIYFQGTGAADDSGLPNDRFFAVRPEGSVSTLKIQRTERGDSAVYLCASSLQLTHEQFFGPGTRLTVL.